A selection of T cell receptor beta chains follows, all from one sample in a study of shared clonotypes between healthy human individuals. Here immunoSEQ multiplex PCR was the method, and the copy in TCRdb shows in-frame clones only, minus some. The sample includes about 380,000 clones, about 96% of them seen just once. Sequenced sample: memory CD8+ T cells sorted from blood. These receptors came from a man between 25 and 39 years old in good health. Both conserved end residues are trimmed from each CDR3.

j_gene	v_gene	CDR3aa
TRBJ2-7	TRBV5-6	ASSLEHRAYEQY
TRBJ2-7	TRBV18	ASGGYEQY
TRBJ2-4	TRBV5-1	ASSLAGVSKNIQY
TRBJ2-5	TRBV5-8	ASSEYRKGLQTQY
TRBJ2-3	TRBV4-1	ASSQVFTDTQY
TRBJ2-3	TRBV4-1	ASSQAGGTDTQY
TRBJ1-2	TRBV10-3	AISPVSPYGYT
TRBJ2-1	TRBV10-3	AITSTGTSGRDEQF
TRBJ1-5	TRBV19	ASSPGKGRQPQH
TRBJ2-2	TRBV5-3	ARSYSSGSTGELF
TRBJ2-2	TRBV27	ASRRQGPGELF
TRBJ2-7	TRBV18	ASSPNDRVNERY
TRBJ2-7	TRBV5-1	ASSPLTGVPYEQY
TRBJ2-2	TRBV6-4	ASLVGSDASTGELF
TRBJ2-7	TRBV18	ASSPRVDRAISYEQY
TRBJ2-3	TRBV4-1	ASSPLRLAGGTDTQY
TRBJ1-1	TRBV5-1	ASSLGQGKAF
TRBJ1-2	TRBV28	ASSLSTAYYGYT
TRBJ1-3	TRBV27	ASSPPYHRIGGNTIY
TRBJ2-7	TRBV5-6	ASSLRGREQY
TRBJ2-7	TRBV28	ASSPSGTSGSLS
TRBJ2-5	TRBV5-4	ASSFTTSGRETQY
TRBJ1-4	TRBV4-1	ASSPGDWGNEKLF
TRBJ2-1	TRBV7-2	ASSLASGGLAGPQRSREQF
TRBJ2-5	TRBV5-1	ASSSGRGTSGSVVQETQY
TRBJ2-7	TRBV5-1	ASSPEARYEQY
TRBJ2-1	TRBV28	ASSLLAGDYNEQF
TRBJ2-1	TRBV7-6	ASSTRRVVAGGHNEQF
TRBJ1-3	TRBV9	ASSVAGGHGNTIY
TRBJ2-7	TRBV28	ASHGDSNYEQY
TRBJ2-7	TRBV28	ASSSFYEQY
TRBJ2-7	TRBV7-8	ASSSDPGGEQY
TRBJ2-7	TRBV9	ASSATGTGHEQY
TRBJ2-6	TRBV19	ARGVGRLGANVLT
TRBJ2-1	TRBV10-3	AISGDSNEQF
TRBJ1-1	TRBV19	ASSMTGANTEAF
TRBJ2-1	TRBV7-2	ASSLAGPYNEQF
TRBJ2-3	TRBV28	ASSLYRNTDTQY
TRBJ2-5	TRBV5-1	ASSSTGFQETQY
TRBJ1-2	TRBV30	AWSVLYGYT
TRBJ2-3	TRBV2	ASSELSRSGTDTQY
TRBJ2-1	TRBV2	ASRAEVSYNEQF
TRBJ2-3	TRBV4-1	ASSQGTSDDTQY
TRBJ1-6	TRBV18	ASSPRSKDSPLH